These 2 T cell receptor beta chains originate from one sample sequenced in a study of naive and memory T cell subsets. Two oligonucleotides, mixed equimolar, formed the beta constant-region primer covering TRBC1 and TRBC2. Four rounds of PCR amplified the ligated cDNA using nested alpha and beta constant-region primers plus SP2. TCRdb re-called the UMI-ligation and nested PCR reads through MiXCR, storing one row per CDR3 protein. The table records about 120,000 distinct CDR3 sequences, about 36% of them present only once. The sequencing input was central memory CD4+ T cells from blood. Source of these receptors: a human donor in good health.

This clonotype was counted a few times. The rearrangement joins TRBV12-3 or TRBV12-4 to TRBJ1-2; TRBD1 might be the D (5 bases). This CDR3 is 13 amino acids long. Deletions cut 4 bases from V and 11 bases from J, with 17 bases between. CDR3 sequence reads: CASSYEGLRGYTF. The DNA of the CDR3 is TGTGCCAGCAGTTACGAAGGGCTCCGGGGGTACACCTTC.

This clonotype has just a few counts. This chain connects TRBV29-1 to TRBJ2-7; 11 nucleotides agree with TRBD2. The CDR3 has 12 amino acids. In germline, CDR1 is SQVTM, CDR2 ANQGSEA. V dropped 4 bases and J dropped 6; count of bases not matched to a gene: 2. In nucleotides, the CDR3 is TGCAGCGTTGGGGGGACTAGCGGCGAGCAGTACTTC. Its translation is CSVGGTSGEQYF.